The rows below give T cell receptor beta chains drawn from one sample of a study of blood T cell repertoires in COVID-19. Measured with immunoSEQ multiplex PCR; TCRdb has only the in-frame clones, and not every one. Of over 95,000 clones listed, around four fifths are singletons. Material: peripheral blood. These TCRs come from a woman aged 40 to 50 with acute or convalescent COVID-19. Both conserved end residues are part of each CDR3. Fields, in order: V gene, J gene, D gene, clone size, CDR3 protein, CDR3 DNA. D genes are given only for firm matches. Clone size is shown for a subset of rows, as once, few, many or a class of expanded clone.

>TRBV7-9|TRBJ1-3|NA|NA
CASSPPSPGNTIYF
TGTGCCAGCAGCCCCCCCAGTCCTGGAAACACCATATATTTT
>TRBV10-3|TRBJ1-5|NA|NA
CAIRAEGLNQPQHF
TGTGCCATCAGGGCGGAGGGACTCAATCAGCCCCAGCATTTT
>TRBV6-1|TRBJ1-1|NA|NA
CASSAAGAFMNTEAFF
TGTGCCAGCAGTGCAGCGGGGGCGTTCATGAACACTGAAGCTTTCTTT
>TRBV2|TRBJ1-5|NA|NA
CASSIDRNQPQHF
TGTGCCAGCAGTATTGACAGGAATCAGCCCCAGCATTTT
>TRBV7-9|TRBJ1-1|NA|NA
CAGAKNTEAFF
TGTGCCGGAGCCAAGAACACTGAAGCTTTCTTT
>TRBV5-5|TRBJ2-3|NA|few
CASSLDRVGTDTQYF
TGTGCCAGCAGCTTGGACAGGGTAGGCACAGATACGCAGTATTTT
>TRBV7-8|TRBJ2-7|NA|NA
CASSPRDSTRYEQYF
TGTGCCAGCAGCCCCCGGGACTCGACACGCTACGAGCAGTACTTC
>TRBV19|TRBJ1-2|NA|NA
CASSWARQTFYGYTF
TGTGCCAGTAGTTGGGCGAGACAAACCTTCTATGGCTACACCTTC
>TRBV3-1/TRBV3-2|TRBJ2-5|TRBD1|NA
CASSGTEGKETQYF
TGTGCCAGCAGTGGGACAGAAGGTAAAGAGACCCAGTACTTC
>TRBV5-4|TRBJ2-1|TRBD2|NA
CASSLGMGTSNEQFF
TGTGCCAGCAGCCTAGGTATGGGGACTAGCAATGAGCAGTTCTTC
>TRBV9|TRBJ1-6|TRBD1|NA
CASSDRDRSTYNSPLHF
TGTGCCAGCAGCGACCGGGACAGGAGTACCTATAATTCACCCCTCCACTTT
>TRBV5-1|TRBJ1-5|TRBD1|few
CASSPTGGNQPQHF
TGCGCCAGCAGCCCGACAGGGGGCAATCAGCCCCAGCATTTT
>TRBV29-1|TRBJ1-1|NA|NA
CSVARVHEAFF
TGCAGCGTTGCCAGGGTTCATGAAGCTTTCTTT
>TRBV7-9|TRBJ1-5|TRBD1|once
CASSPHQGEGNQPQHF
TGTGCCAGCAGCCCCCATCAGGGGGAGGGCAATCAGCCCCAGCATTTT
>TRBV20-1|TRBJ1-1|NA|NA
CSASRIPEAFF
TGCAGTGCTAGCAGGATTCCTGAAGCTTTCTTT
>TRBV7-9|TRBJ2-7|NA|NA
CASSLQGTIYEQYF
TGTGCCAGCAGCTTACAGGGGACGATCTACGAGCAGTACTTC
>TRBV7-2|TRBJ1-4|TRBD1|NA
CASSPPGQGQLFF
TGTGCCAGCAGCCCTCCGGGACAGGGCCAACTGTTTTTT
>TRBV5-1|TRBJ1-2|NA|NA
CASSPTASNYGYTF
TGCGCCAGCAGCCCGACAGCGTCGAACTATGGCTACACCTTC
>TRBV19|TRBJ2-3|NA|NA
CASSPRRASSTDTQYF
TGTGCCAGTAGTCCACGGAGGGCTTCTAGCACAGATACGCAGTATTTT
>TRBV11-2|TRBJ2-2|NA|NA
CASSRRPRTDRTGELFF
TGTGCCAGCAGTCGTCGTCCCCGGACAGATCGTACCGGGGAGCTGTTTTTT